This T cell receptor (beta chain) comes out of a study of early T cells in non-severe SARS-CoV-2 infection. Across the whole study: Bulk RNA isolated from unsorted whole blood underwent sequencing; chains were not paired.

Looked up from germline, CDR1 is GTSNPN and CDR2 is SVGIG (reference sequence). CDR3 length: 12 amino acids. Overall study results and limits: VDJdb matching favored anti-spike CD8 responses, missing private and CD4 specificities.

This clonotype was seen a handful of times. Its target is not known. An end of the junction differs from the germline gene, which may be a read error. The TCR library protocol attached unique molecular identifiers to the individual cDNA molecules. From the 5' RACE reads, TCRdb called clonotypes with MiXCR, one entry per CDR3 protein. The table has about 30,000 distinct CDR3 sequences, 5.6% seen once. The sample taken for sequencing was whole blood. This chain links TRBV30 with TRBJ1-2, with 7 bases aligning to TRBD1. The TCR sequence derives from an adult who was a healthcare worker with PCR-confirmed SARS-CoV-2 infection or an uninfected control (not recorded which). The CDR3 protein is CAWSVQGRNLHF. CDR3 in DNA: TGTGCCTGGAGTGTACAGGGGAGAAACCTCCACTTC.